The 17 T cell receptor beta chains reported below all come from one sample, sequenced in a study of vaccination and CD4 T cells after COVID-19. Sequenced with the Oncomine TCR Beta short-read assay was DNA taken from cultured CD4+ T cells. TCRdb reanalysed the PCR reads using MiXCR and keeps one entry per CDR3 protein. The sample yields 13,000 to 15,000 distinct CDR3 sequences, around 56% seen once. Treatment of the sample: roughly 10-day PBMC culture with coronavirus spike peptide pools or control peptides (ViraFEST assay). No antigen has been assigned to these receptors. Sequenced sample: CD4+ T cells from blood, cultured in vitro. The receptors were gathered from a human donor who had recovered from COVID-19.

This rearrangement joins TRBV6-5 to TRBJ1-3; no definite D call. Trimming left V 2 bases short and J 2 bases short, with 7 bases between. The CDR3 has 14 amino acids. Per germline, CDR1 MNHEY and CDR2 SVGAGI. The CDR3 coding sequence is TGTGCCAGCAGTTACGGTGGCGCTGGAAACACCATATATTTT. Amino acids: CASSYGGAGNTIYF.

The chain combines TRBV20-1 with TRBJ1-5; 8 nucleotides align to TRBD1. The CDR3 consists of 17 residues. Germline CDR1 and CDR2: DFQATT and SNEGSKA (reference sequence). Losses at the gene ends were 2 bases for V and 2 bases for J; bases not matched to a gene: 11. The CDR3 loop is CSARRGAGGVGNQPQHF. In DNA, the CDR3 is TGCAGTGCTAGAAGAGGTGCAGGGGGCGTTGGCAATCAGCCCCAGCATTTT.

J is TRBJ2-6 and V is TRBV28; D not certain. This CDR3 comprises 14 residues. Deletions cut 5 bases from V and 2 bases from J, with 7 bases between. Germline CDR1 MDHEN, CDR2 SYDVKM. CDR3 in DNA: TGTGCCAGCAGTCGACCAACTGGGGCCAACGTCCTGACTTTC. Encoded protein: CASSRPTGANVLTF.

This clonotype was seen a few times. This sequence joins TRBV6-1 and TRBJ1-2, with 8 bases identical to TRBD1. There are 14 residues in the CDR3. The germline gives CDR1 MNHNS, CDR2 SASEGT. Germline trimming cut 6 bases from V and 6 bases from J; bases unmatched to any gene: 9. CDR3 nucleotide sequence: TGTGCCAGCAGCCTAAGACAGGGGTCTGATGGCTACACCTTC. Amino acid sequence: CASSLRQGSDGYTF.

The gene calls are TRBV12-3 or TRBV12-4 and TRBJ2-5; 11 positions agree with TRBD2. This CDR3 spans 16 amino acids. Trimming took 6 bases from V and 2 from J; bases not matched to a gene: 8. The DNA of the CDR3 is TGTGCCAGCAGCTTGGGAACTAGCGGGAGACAAGAGACCCAGTACTTC. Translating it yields CASSLGTSGRQETQYF.

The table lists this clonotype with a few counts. The CDR3 DNA reads as TGTGCCACCAGTGATTCCACTTCAGGGACGGATCGGAAAGCTTTCTTT. Protein: CATSDSTSGTDRKAFF. The V gene is TRBV24-1, the J gene TRBJ1-1; a weak D match, TRBD1 (5 bases). The CDR3 is made up of 16 amino acids. V shed 2 bases and J shed 9 bases, with 21 bases lying between them. Germline V CDR1 and CDR2: KGHDR, SFDVKD.

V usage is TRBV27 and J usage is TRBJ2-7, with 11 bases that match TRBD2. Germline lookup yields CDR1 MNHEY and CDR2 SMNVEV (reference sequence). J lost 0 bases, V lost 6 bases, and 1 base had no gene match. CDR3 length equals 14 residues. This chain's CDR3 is CASRGLAASYEQYF. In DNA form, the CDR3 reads TGTGCCAGCAGGGGACTAGCGGCCTCCTACGAGCAGTACTTC.

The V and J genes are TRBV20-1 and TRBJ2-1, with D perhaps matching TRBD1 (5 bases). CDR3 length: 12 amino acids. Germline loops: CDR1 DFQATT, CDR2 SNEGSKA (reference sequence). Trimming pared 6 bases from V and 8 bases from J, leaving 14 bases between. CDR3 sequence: CSALIRVHEQFF. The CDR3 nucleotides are TGCAGTGCCCTAATCAGGGTGCATGAGCAGTTCTTC.

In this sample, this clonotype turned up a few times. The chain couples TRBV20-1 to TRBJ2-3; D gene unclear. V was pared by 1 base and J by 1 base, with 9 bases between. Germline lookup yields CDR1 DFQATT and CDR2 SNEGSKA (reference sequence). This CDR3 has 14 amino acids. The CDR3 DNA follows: TGCAGTGCTAGAGGAGAGTTGGGCACAGATACGCAGTATTTT. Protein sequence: CSARGELGTDTQYF.

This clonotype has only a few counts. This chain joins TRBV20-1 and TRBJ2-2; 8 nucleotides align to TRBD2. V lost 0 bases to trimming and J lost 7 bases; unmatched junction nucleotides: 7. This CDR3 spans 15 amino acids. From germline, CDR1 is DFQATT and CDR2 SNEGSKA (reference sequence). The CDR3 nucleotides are TGCAGTGCTAGAGATCCCAGCGGGAGTGTCGGGGAGCTGTTTTTT. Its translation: CSARDPSGSVGELFF.

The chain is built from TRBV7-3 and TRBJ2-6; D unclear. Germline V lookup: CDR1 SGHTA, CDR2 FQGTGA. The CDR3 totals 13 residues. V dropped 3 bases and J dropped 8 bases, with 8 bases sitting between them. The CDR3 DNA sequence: TGTGCCAGCAGCTTTCTTGGTACCAACGTCCTGACTTTC. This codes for CASSFLGTNVLTF.

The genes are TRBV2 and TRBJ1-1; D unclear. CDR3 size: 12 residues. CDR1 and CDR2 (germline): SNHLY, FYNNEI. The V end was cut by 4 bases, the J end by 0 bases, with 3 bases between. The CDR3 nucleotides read TGTGCCAGCAGTGGGATGAACACTGAAGCTTTCTTT. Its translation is CASSGMNTEAFF.

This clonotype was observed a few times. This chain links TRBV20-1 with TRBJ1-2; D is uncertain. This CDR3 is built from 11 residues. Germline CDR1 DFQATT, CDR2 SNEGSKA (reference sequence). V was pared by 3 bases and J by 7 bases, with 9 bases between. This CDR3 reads CSARVAIGYTF. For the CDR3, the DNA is TGCAGTGCTAGGGTGGCTATTGGCTACACCTTC.

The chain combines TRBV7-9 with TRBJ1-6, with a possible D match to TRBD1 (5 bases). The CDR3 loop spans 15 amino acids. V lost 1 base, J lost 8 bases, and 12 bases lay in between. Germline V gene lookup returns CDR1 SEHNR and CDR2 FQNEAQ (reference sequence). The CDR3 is CASSLGVVGDSPLHF. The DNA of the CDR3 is TGTGCCAGCAGCTTAGGGGTAGTGGGGGATTCACCCCTCCACTTT. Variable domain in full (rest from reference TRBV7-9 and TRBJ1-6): DTGVSQNPRHKITKRGQNVTFRCDPISEHNRLYWYRQTLGQGPEFLTYFQNEAQLEKSRLLSDRFSAERPKGSFSTLEIQRTEQGDSAMYLCASSLGVVGDSPLHFGNGTRLTVT.

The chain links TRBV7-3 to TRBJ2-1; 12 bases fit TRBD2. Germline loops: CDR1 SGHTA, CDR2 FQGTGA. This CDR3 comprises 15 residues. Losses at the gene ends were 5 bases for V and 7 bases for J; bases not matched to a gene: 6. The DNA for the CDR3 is TGTGCCAGCAGCCTTACTAGCGGGAGGATGAATGAGCAGTTCTTC. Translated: CASSLTSGRMNEQFF.

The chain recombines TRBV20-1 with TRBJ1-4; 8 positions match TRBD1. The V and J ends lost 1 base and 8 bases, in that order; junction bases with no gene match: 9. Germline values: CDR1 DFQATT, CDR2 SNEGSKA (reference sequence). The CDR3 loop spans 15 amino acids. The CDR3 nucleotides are TGCAGTGCTAGAGGGGCCCAGGGGGCGTCGGAAAAACTGTTTTTT. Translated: CSARGAQGASEKLFF.

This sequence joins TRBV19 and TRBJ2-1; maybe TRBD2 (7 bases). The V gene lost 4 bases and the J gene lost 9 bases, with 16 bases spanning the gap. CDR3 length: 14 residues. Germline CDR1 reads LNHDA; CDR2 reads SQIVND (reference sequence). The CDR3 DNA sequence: TGTGCCAGTAGTAGCGGGAGAGGGGGAAGTGAGCAGTTCTTC. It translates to CASSSGRGGSEQFF.